Listed here is a single T cell receptor beta chain. The data stem from a study of blood T cell repertoires in COVID-19. Study summary: COVID-19 samples, acute and convalescent, were from the United States, Italy and Spain. The cDNA or gDNA used as material had been derived from T cells, B-cell-depleted T cells, or PBMCs.

Authors' analysis steps: Quantification of nucleated cells was approximated via reference gene primer amplification. Profiled with immunoSEQ multiplex PCR; TCRdb holds only in-frame clones, not every one. V and J calls and clone size are as listed in that table; D and trimming were resolved from the DNA. Of about 64,000 clones in the sample, around 84% were seen once. The junction had 8 bases not matched to a gene; V was cut back by 3 bases and J by 0 bases. Per germline, CDR1 MNHNS and CDR2 SASEGT. This CDR3 has 18 residues. V is TRBV6-1 and J is TRBJ1-5; 10 bases match TRBD1. Sequencing was done on a sample of peripheral blood. The sequence came from a woman between 55 and 75 years old with acute or convalescent COVID-19. In DNA, the CDR3 is TGTGCCAGCAGTGAGCCCGGGACAGGGGTCTATAGCAATCAGCCCCAGCATTTT. This gives the protein CASSEPGTGVYSNQPQHF.